Below, one TCR beta chain is given with its context. The sample comes from a study of blood T cell repertoires in COVID-19. Background on the study: Acute and convalescent COVID-19 specimens originated in the United States, Italy and Spain. From T cells, B-cell-depleted T cells, or PBMCs came the material, which was cDNA or gDNA.

Original data processing: Amplification of reference gene primers provided the estimated nucleated cell counts. The method was immunoSEQ multiplex PCR; TCRdb's version includes in-frame clones alone and lacks a portion of them. For V, J and clone size, that table is used; D and trimming come from the DNA. The sample yields about 100,000 clones, 70% to 90% seen once. The CDR3 is made up of 15 amino acids. Germline CDR1 MDHEN, CDR2 SYDVKM. The ends lost 5 bases at V and 1 base at J; junction bases unmatched: 6. Material for sequencing was peripheral blood. This chain connects TRBV28 to TRBJ2-3; 7 positions match TRBD2. The TCR was taken from an elderly man with acute or convalescent COVID-19. CDR3 in amino acids: CASSRSGIRTDTQYF. CDR3 coding DNA: TGTGCCAGCAGTAGAAGCGGGATACGCACAGATACGCAGTATTTT.